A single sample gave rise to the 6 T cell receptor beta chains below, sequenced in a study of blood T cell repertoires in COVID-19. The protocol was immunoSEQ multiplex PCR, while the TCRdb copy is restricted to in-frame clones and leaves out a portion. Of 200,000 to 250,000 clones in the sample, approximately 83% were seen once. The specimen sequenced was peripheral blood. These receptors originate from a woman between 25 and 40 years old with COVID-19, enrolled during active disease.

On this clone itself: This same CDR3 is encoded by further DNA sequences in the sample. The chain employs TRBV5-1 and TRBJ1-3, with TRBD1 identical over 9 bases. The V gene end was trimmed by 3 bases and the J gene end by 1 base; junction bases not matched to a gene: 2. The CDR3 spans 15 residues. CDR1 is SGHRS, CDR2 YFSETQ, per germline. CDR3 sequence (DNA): TGCGCCAGCAGCTCAGACAGGGGGTCTGGAAACACCATATATTTT. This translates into CASSSDRGSGNTIYF. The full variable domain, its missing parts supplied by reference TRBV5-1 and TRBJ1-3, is KAGVTQTPRYLIKTRGQQVTLSCSPISGHRSVSWYQQTPGQGLQFLFEYFSETQRNKGNFPGRFSGRQFSNSRSEMNVSTLELGDSALYLCASSSDRGSGNTIYFGEGSWLTVV.

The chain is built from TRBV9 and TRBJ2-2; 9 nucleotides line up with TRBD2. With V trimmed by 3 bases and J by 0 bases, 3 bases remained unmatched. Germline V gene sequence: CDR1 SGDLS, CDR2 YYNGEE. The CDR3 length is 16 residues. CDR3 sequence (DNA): TGTGCCAGCAGCGACCAGCGGGGGGCGAACACCGGGGAGCTGTTTTTT. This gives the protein CASSDQRGANTGELFF. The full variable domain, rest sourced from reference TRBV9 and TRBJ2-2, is DSGVTQTPKHLITATGQRVTLRCSPRSGDLSVYWYQQSLDQGLQFLIQYYNGEERAKGNILERFSAQQFPDLHSELNLSSLELGDSALYFCASSDQRGANTGELFFGEGSRLTVL.

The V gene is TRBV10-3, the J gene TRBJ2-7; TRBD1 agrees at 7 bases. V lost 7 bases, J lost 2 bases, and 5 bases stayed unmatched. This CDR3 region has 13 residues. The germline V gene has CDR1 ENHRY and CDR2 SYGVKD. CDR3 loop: CAITRDRAYEQYF. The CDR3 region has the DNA TGTGCCATCACGAGGGACAGAGCCTACGAGCAGTACTTC.

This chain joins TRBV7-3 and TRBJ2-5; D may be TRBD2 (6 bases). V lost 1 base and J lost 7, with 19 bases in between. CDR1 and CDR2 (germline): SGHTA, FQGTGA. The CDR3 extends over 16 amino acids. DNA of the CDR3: TGTGCCAGCAGCTTAAAACCTCTGGGGCTAGCGACGACCCAGTACTTC. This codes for CASSLKPLGLATTQYF.

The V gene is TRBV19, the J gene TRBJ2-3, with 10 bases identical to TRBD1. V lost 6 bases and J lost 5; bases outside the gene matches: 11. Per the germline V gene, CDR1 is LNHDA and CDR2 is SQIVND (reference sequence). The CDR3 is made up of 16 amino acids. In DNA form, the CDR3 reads TGTGCCAGTAGGAGCGAGACAGGGGGCGCGAAAGATACGCAGTATTTT. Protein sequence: CASRSETGGAKDTQYF.

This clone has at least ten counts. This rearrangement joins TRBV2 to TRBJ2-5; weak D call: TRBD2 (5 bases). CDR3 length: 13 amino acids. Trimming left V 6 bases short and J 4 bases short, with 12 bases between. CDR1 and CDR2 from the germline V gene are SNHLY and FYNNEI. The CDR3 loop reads CASSSRELETQYF. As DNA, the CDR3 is TGTGCCAGCAGCTCGAGGGAGCTAGAGACCCAGTACTTC.